This is a list of T cell receptor beta chains from one sample in a study of blood T cell repertoires in COVID-19. The protocol was immunoSEQ multiplex PCR, while the TCRdb copy is restricted to in-frame clones and leaves out a portion. The sample has tens of thousands of clones, about 73% seen once. Material: peripheral blood. The receptor source for this set is a woman in her 70s with acute or convalescent COVID-19. Each CDR3 is given with its conserved first and last residue. A D gene is named only where the DNA matches it firmly. Size tells how often a clone was seen (once, few, many) or the class of an expanded clone, and some rows leave it out.

J gene	clone size	D gene	V gene	CDR3 protein	CDR3 DNA
TRBJ2-5	NA	NA	TRBV5-1	CASSFMSEETQYF	TGCGCCAGCAGCTTTATGAGTGAGGAGACCCAGTACTTC
TRBJ1-6	NA	NA	TRBV6-5	CASRGVPNSPLHF	TGTGCCAGCCGGGGGGTTCCTAATTCACCCCTCCACTTT
TRBJ1-3	NA	NA	TRBV27	CASSLSSNTQAPGNTIYF	TGTGCCAGCAGTTTATCGAGCAACACACAGGCCCCTGGAAACACCATATATTTT
TRBJ1-1	NA	NA	TRBV2	CASSEFKMRENTEAFF	TGTGCCAGCAGTGAATTTAAAATGAGGGAGAACACTGAAGCTTTCTTT
TRBJ2-3	few	NA	TRBV10-3	CATSGRDLDTQYF	TGTGCCACCTCGGGGCGGGATCTGGATACGCAGTATTTT
TRBJ2-3	few	NA	TRBV24-1	CATSAFGGFVDTQYF	TGTGCCACCAGTGCCTTCGGTGGTTTTGTGGATACGCAGTATTTT
TRBJ1-2	NA	NA	TRBV5-6	CASSLGAGVSGGYTF	TGTGCCAGCAGCCTCGGGGCAGGGGTTTCGGGTGGCTACACCTTC
TRBJ1-2	few	NA	TRBV13	CASRPLEGGNYGYTF	TGTGCCAGCCGGCCTCTAGAGGGGGGGAACTATGGCTACACCTTC
TRBJ1-2	NA	NA	TRBV6-6	CASTEAGYGYTF	TGTGCCAGCACCGAGGCGGGGTACGGCTACACCTTC
TRBJ1-1	few	NA	TRBV25-1	CASRLSEGTEAFF	TGTGCCAGCCGCCTTTCTGAGGGCACTGAAGCTTTCTTT
TRBJ1-4	NA	NA	TRBV15	CATSRVTGRGNEKLFF	TGTGCCACCAGCAGAGTAACAGGGCGTGGAAATGAAAAACTGTTTTTT
TRBJ1-1	NA	TRBD1	TRBV24-1	CAIRQGVNTEAFF	TGTGCCATCAGACAGGGGGTGAACACTGAAGCTTTCTTT
TRBJ2-2	many	NA	TRBV7-9	CASSPLDTNTGELFF	TGTGCCAGCAGCCCACTAGACACGAACACCGGGGAGCTGTTTTTT
TRBJ2-1	once	NA	TRBV7-9	CASSRSISSYNEQFF	TGTGCCAGCAGCCGGTCGATTAGCTCCTACAATGAGCAGTTCTTC
TRBJ1-6	NA	NA	TRBV6-5	CAIKDRPNSPLHF	TGTGCCATTAAAGACAGGCCAAATTCACCCCTCCACTTT
TRBJ1-2	few	NA	TRBV6-6	CASSYPTGGDYGYTF	TGTGCCAGCAGTTACCCGACAGGTGGGGACTATGGCTACACCTTC
TRBJ2-3	NA	NA	TRBV5-1	CASSFRQTDTQYF	TGCGCCAGCAGCTTCCGACAGACAGATACGCAGTATTTT
TRBJ1-6	NA	TRBD1	TRBV7-9	CASSRVAGGSYNSPLHF	TGTGCCAGCAGCCGAGTTGCAGGGGGCTCCTATAATTCACCCCTCCACTTT
TRBJ2-1	NA	NA	TRBV5-1	CASSLGANYNEQFF	TGCGCCAGCAGCTTGGGGGCAAACTACAATGAGCAGTTCTTC
TRBJ1-1	NA	NA	TRBV18	CASSPTRPQGEAFF	TGTGCCAGCTCACCCACGCGGCCACAAGGCGAAGCTTTCTTT